This is a list of T cell receptor beta chains from one sample in a study of cytomegalovirus exposure and HLA in healthy donors. The assay was immunoSEQ multiplex PCR, and TCRdb's table has in-frame clones only and misses some. Among 87,000 or so clones listed, 55% to 75% were seen once. Sequencing was carried out using PBMCs. The receptor set was obtained from a man aged 55 to 70 in good health and CMV-seronegative. Each CDR3 is given with its conserved first and last residue. Each record gives: V gene, J gene, clone size, CDR3 length, D gene, CDR3 protein, CDR3 DNA. D genes are given only for firm matches. Clone size appears in some rows only: once, few, many, or a class for an expanded clone.

TRBV5-6	TRBJ2-1	few	18	TRBD2	CASSFERTGLPSYNEQFF	TGTGCCAGCAGCTTCGAAAGGACGGGACTACCCTCCTACAATGAGCAGTTCTTC
TRBV19	TRBJ1-5	.	14	.	CASSIGELNQPQHF	TGTGCCAGTAGTATAGGAGAGCTGAATCAGCCCCAGCATTTT
TRBV2	TRBJ1-5	few	15	.	CASRKDVRREQPQHF	TGTGCCAGCAGGAAGGATGTCAGGCGAGAACAGCCCCAGCATTTT
TRBV4-1	TRBJ2-2	.	17	TRBD1	CASSQKDRGDFGGELFF	TGCGCCAGCAGCCAAAAGGACAGGGGAGATTTTGGGGGGGAGCTGTTTTTT
TRBV9	TRBJ1-1	once	15	.	CASSVLTDSNTEAFF	TGTGCCAGCAGCGTTTTGACAGACTCGAACACTGAAGCTTTCTTT
TRBV9	TRBJ2-4	few	16	TRBD2	CASSADDSGGANIQYF	TGTGCCAGCAGCGCGGACGATAGCGGGGGGGCGAACATTCAGTACTTC
TRBV18	TRBJ2-1	.	14	.	CASSPRGSDPSSFF	TGTGCCAGCTCACCAAGGGGCTCGGATCCTTCGTCGTTCTTC
TRBV7-2	TRBJ2-7	.	16	.	CASSLAGLGLEDEQYF	TGTGCCAGCAGCTTAGCTGGGCTGGGTCTGGAGGACGAGCAGTACTTC
TRBV29-1	TRBJ1-5	.	18	TRBD1	CSVVVPTGGSQSNQPQHF	TGCAGCGTTGTCGTGCCGACAGGGGGATCACAAAGCAATCAGCCCCAGCATTTT
TRBV7-9	TRBJ1-2	.	12	.	CASSETRGRDTF	TGTGCCAGCAGCGAAACCCGAGGCCGGGACACCTTC
TRBV27	TRBJ2-1	.	16	.	CASSLEGRGSYNEQFF	TGTGCCAGCAGTTTGGAGGGGCGAGGCTCCTACAATGAGCAGTTCTTC
TRBV9	TRBJ2-7	.	16	.	CASSPTGGTNSYEQYF	TGTGCCAGCAGCCCAACCGGTGGGACAAACTCCTACGAGCAGTACTTC
TRBV19	TRBJ1-1	.	14	TRBD1	CASSARTGGVEAFF	TGTGCCAGTAGTGCTCGGACAGGGGGCGTTGAAGCTTTCTTT
TRBV18	TRBJ2-5	.	15	TRBD1	CASSPPAGGQETQYF	TGTGCCAGCTCACCACCGGCAGGGGGTCAAGAGACCCAGTACTTC
TRBV5-1	TRBJ2-2	.	14	.	CASSFVRAGGELFF	TGCGCCAGCAGCTTTGTGAGAGCGGGCGGGGAGCTGTTTTTT
TRBV4-1	TRBJ2-6	.	14	.	CARLGAPGANVLTF	TGCGCCAGGTTGGGGGCGCCTGGGGCCAACGTCCTGACTTTC
TRBV19	TRBJ2-2	few	17	.	CASSMFTGGRNTGELFF	TGTGCCAGTAGTATGTTCACGGGGGGCAGGAACACCGGGGAGCTGTTTTTT
TRBV2	TRBJ2-5	few	15	TRBD2	CASRPRGGGPETQYF	TGTGCCAGCAGACCCCGCGGGGGGGGGCCGGAGACCCAGTACTTC
TRBV29-1	TRBJ1-3	.	11	TRBD1	CSVRTGKAIYF	TGCAGCGTCCGGACAGGGAAGGCCATATATTTT
TRBV6-5	TRBJ2-2	.	13	.	CASTSGFTGELFF	TGTGCCAGCACATCAGGGTTTACCGGGGAGCTGTTTTTT
TRBV2	TRBJ2-7	.	13	TRBD1	CASARDRTYEQYF	TGTGCCAGCGCCCGGGACAGAACCTACGAGCAGTACTTC
TRBV7-8	TRBJ2-7	.	16	TRBD2	CASSPPLRLAGYEQYF	TGTGCCAGCAGCCCCCCCCTCCGACTAGCGGGGTACGAGCAGTACTTC
TRBV18	TRBJ2-5	.	12	.	CASSPGQETQYF	TGTGCCAGCTCACCAGGGCAGGAGACCCAGTACTTC
TRBV6-1	TRBJ1-2	.	14	.	CASSEFLNSYGYTF	TGTGCCAGCAGTGAATTTCTTAACAGCTATGGCTACACCTTC
TRBV6-5	TRBJ2-7	.	15	.	CASSYSTGPSYEQYF	TGTGCCAGCAGTTACTCGACGGGTCCCTCCTACGAGCAGTACTTC
TRBV28	TRBJ2-1	.	16	TRBD2	CASSPDSGWSYNEQFF	TGTGCCAGCAGCCCCGATAGCGGGTGGTCCTACAATGAGCAGTTCTTC
TRBV18	TRBJ2-5	.	16	.	CASSPQRQAAKETQYF	TGTGCCAGCTCACCGCAACGACAGGCAGCAAAAGAGACCCAGTACTTC
TRBV7-2	TRBJ2-1	few	16	.	CASSLWGRDYYNEQFF	TGTGCCAGCAGCTTATGGGGGCGGGACTACTACAATGAGCAGTTCTTC
TRBV5-1	TRBJ2-4	.	15	TRBD1	CASSLEDRGKNIQYF	TGCGCCAGCAGCTTGGAGGACAGGGGTAAAAACATTCAGTACTTC
TRBV29-1	TRBJ1-6	.	14	.	CSVRITGSNSPLHF	TGCAGCGTCCGAATTACAGGGTCTAATTCACCCCTCCACTTT
TRBV5-3	TRBJ2-1	.	21	TRBD1	CARSLGDWWASRGRSYNEQFF	TGTGCCAGAAGCTTGGGGGATTGGTGGGCGAGCAGGGGGAGATCCTACAATGAGCAGTTCTTC
TRBV19	TRBJ2-3	.	15	.	CASSIGHGGTGTQYF	TGTGCCAGTAGTATCGGCCACGGGGGGACAGGTACGCAGTATTTT
TRBV5-1	TRBJ1-1	.	15	TRBD1	CASAGAGGQNTEAFF	TGCGCCAGCGCCGGGGCAGGGGGGCAGAACACTGAAGCTTTCTTT
TRBV5-1	TRBJ1-1	.	15	TRBD1	CASSLDQGAGTEAFF	TGCGCCAGCAGCTTGGACCAGGGGGCCGGGACTGAAGCTTTCTTT
TRBV11-3	TRBJ1-1	.	15	TRBD1	CASSSRQGGKTEAFF	TGTGCCAGCAGCTCCCGACAGGGCGGGAAGACTGAAGCTTTCTTT
TRBV4-1	TRBJ2-1	.	16	TRBD2	CASSQRLAASYNEQFF	TGCGCCAGCAGCCAACGACTAGCGGCCTCCTACAATGAGCAGTTCTTC
TRBV12-5	TRBJ1-1	few	12	.	CASGSRREKAFF	TGTGCTAGTGGTTCCCGCCGAGAGAAAGCTTTCTTT
TRBV5-1	TRBJ2-1	.	16	TRBD1	CASSAWDRGKSNEQFF	TGCGCCAGCAGCGCCTGGGACAGGGGGAAGAGCAATGAGCAGTTCTTC
TRBV21-1	TRBJ1-6	.	15	.	CASRNGGSDNSPLHF	TGTGCCAGCAGAAATGGGGGGTCTGATAATTCACCCCTCCACTTT
TRBV6-5	TRBJ1-1	.	13	.	CASRGTGNTEAFF	TGTGCCAGCAGAGGAACAGGGAACACTGAAGCTTTCTTT
TRBV5-1	TRBJ2-1	.	15	.	CASSLRGGDGDEQFF	TGCGCCAGCAGCTTGAGGGGAGGAGATGGGGATGAGCAGTTCTTC
TRBV28	TRBJ2-2	.	14	.	CASSFAGVPGELFF	TGTGCCAGCAGTTTTGCAGGGGTGCCCGGGGAGCTGTTTTTT
TRBV5-4	TRBJ2-1	.	16	TRBD2	CASSLASSGSHNEQFF	TGTGCCAGCAGCTTGGCCTCTAGCGGGAGCCACAATGAGCAGTTCTTC
TRBV27	TRBJ2-1	.	13	.	CASMRYSYNEQFF	TGTGCCAGCATGAGGTATTCCTACAATGAGCAGTTCTTC
TRBV6-1	TRBJ2-7	.	14	.	CASNLPGQSYEQYF	TGTGCCAGCAACCTTCCGGGACAATCCTACGAGCAGTACTTC
TRBV7-3	TRBJ2-5	few	16	.	CASSSLPAGGMETQYF	TGTGCCAGCAGCTCCTTACCCGCCGGGGGAATGGAGACCCAGTACTTC
TRBV5-1	TRBJ2-2	.	15	.	CASSLTGWGTGELFF	TGCGCCAGCAGCCTAACAGGGTGGGGCACCGGGGAGCTGTTTTTT
TRBV15	TRBJ2-1	few	15	.	CATSPGGPTYNEQFF	TGTGCCACCAGCCCTGGGGGCCCGACCTACAATGAGCAGTTCTTC
TRBV5-5	TRBJ1-5	.	15	TRBD1	CASSFAGQGHQPQHF	TGTGCCAGCAGCTTTGCGGGACAGGGACATCAGCCCCAGCATTTT
TRBV5-6	TRBJ2-3	.	15	.	CASSQIGGGADTQYF	TGTGCCAGCAGCCAAATTGGGGGGGGCGCAGATACGCAGTATTTT
TRBV11-2	TRBJ1-1	.	12	.	CASSPLGPEAFF	TGTGCCAGCAGCCCACTGGGGCCTGAAGCTTTCTTT
TRBV5-1	TRBJ2-2	once	15	.	CASSLAEGSTGELFF	TGCGCCAGCAGCTTGGCCGAGGGTTCCACCGGGGAGCTGTTTTTT
TRBV28	TRBJ2-5	.	14	.	CASSLPGNQETQYF	TGTGCCAGCAGTTTACCGGGAAACCAAGAGACCCAGTACTTC
TRBV2	TRBJ1-3	.	16	.	CASSATPANTGNTIYF	TGTGCCAGCAGCGCCACCCCTGCTAATACTGGAAACACCATATATTTT
TRBV28	TRBJ1-6	.	17	.	CASSLLRGTGLDSPLHF	TGTGCCAGCAGTTTATTGAGGGGTACAGGGTTGGATTCACCCCTCCACTTT
TRBV4-2	TRBJ1-2	.	14	.	CASSQAGDNYGYTF	TGTGCCAGCAGCCAAGCCGGGGATAACTATGGCTACACCTTC
TRBV11-3	TRBJ1-2	.	13	.	CASSFSTNYGYTF	TGTGCCAGCAGCTTCAGTACTAACTATGGCTACACCTTC
TRBV5-5	TRBJ1-1	few	14	TRBD1	CASSFGQGNTEAFF	TGTGCCAGCAGCTTCGGACAGGGGAACACTGAAGCTTTCTTT
TRBV5-1	TRBJ2-5	few	16	.	CASSPRVTEGGETQYF	TGCGCCAGCAGCCCCCGAGTGACGGAGGGGGGGGAGACCCAGTACTTC
TRBV10-3	TRBJ2-5	few	15	TRBD1	CAISDPDRVEETQYF	TGTGCCATCAGTGACCCGGACAGGGTTGAAGAGACCCAGTACTTC